Included here is one T cell receptor beta chain sequence, with context. It has no known antigen specificity. One base away there is no much larger clone; base qualities are not given. This sample stems from a study of CD8+ T cells in alopecia areata (dated by TCRdb to about 2018). Regarding the study in general: The treated patients took part in an open-label pilot trial in which moderate-to-severe alopecia areata was treated with oral tofacitinib at 5 to 10 mg twice daily. RNA was extracted with the PAXgene miRNA kit for fixed scalp, the miRNeasy kit for PBMCs, and the RNeasy kit for mouse skin. To study T cell clonal expansion in alopecia areata, the researchers applied high-throughput TCRbeta sequencing to both the C3H/HeJ mouse model and human patients. immunoSEQ multiplex PCR using 35 Vbeta forward primers and 13 Jbeta reverse primers was used to amplify TCRbeta CDR3 regions. The SALT score, which quantifies the percentage of affected scalp surface area, was used to measure disease severity in treated patients. Scalp clonality was compared among normal scalp (n=4), patchy alopecia areata scalp (n=8), and alopecia totalis/universalis scalp (n=8). Tofacitinib was given for 6 to 18 months, followed by 6 months of follow-up off drug to assess delayed response and recurrence. In humans, TCRbeta sequencing was performed on scalp tissue and on sorted CD4+ and CD8+ peripheral blood T cells from healthy controls and from patients with patchy or totalis/universalis alopecia areata. Biopsies were taken from tofacitinib-treated patients at baseline and again at 4 and 24 weeks into treatment, and several of those patients also had a later scalp biopsy. Results the study describes overall, beyond this receptor: Shared TCR sequences between patients were less evident than in mice, which may be partly attributable to HLA diversity in the patient population. Unlike mouse skin, where gammadelta T cells dominate, normal human skin contains resident alphabeta T cells that get sequenced too, which complicates analysis of the scalp TCR repertoire. Because the treated cohort was small and had just a single nonresponder, larger studies are needed to establish links between baseline CD8+ expansion and response. During tofacitinib treatment, many expanded lesional clones stuck around in both scalp and blood, and this persistence may partly explain why relapse happens after treatment is stopped. Compared with normal scalp, lesional scalp, particularly in alopecia totalis/universalis, had higher clonality and more expanded CD8+ clones, which suggests antigenic drive. With tofacitinib, both scalp clonality and the number of expanded CD8+ clones among the top 100 scalp clones went down significantly.

Reading the germline V gene gives CDR1 LGHNA and CDR2 YNFKEQ. Taken from cysteine to phenylalanine, the CDR3 has 19 residues. Only the CDR3 DNA stays, 57 bases, in frame from base 1. V is shortened by 0 bases, J by 0 bases, and the region joining them spans 20 bases. Read against the paper, the sample's time point label means: around 4 weeks on oral tofacitinib. The sample's treatment or condition label is to be understood as: oral pan-JAK inhibitor, 5-10 mg twice daily. Peripheral blood and lesional scalp punch biopsies were obtained from patients with alopecia areata. PBMCs were isolated by density centrifugation and stained for CD3, CD4 and CD8, and CD4+ and CD8+ T cells were sorted on a FACSAria. Preparation of the library involved the immunoSEQ multiplex PCR assay. RNA was extracted from all samples and reverse transcribed into cDNA as template for TCR sequencing. SuperScript III was used for first-strand cDNA synthesis, primed with a 2:1 mix of oligo-dT and random hexamers. A synthetic immune receptor repertoire was used to assess amplification bias, and residual bias was removed computationally. From the authors' description of their analysis: Raw reads were preprocessed to remove errors, and CDR3 was defined according to IMGT conventions as the region from the conserved cysteine to phenylalanine. Clonality was computed as 1 minus the Shannon entropy, with the entropy normalized by log2 of the number of productive unique TCRs. Whether scalp clones were CD4 or CD8 was inferred by matching scalp TCRbeta sequences against CD4 and CD8 repertoires sorted from blood. Drawn from immuneACCESS, this table holds only the in-frame rearrangements with V and J called that TCRdb kept. Clones are partly lost; checked studies trace under half to an unresolved V gene and leave the rest unexplained. The DNA was the basis for D and trimming; V, J and clone size are from that table. In this sample the table shows about 220,000 clones, 50% to 70% of which occur a single time. More than 1.5% of the sample is in the top ten clones.

This specimen consisted of CD4+ T cells sorted from blood, obtained at week 4, from a patient treated with tofacitinib. This chain is built from TRBV4-2 and TRBJ1-2, with no confidently assigned D gene. The receptor's source is a human donor with alopecia areata. The bases read TGTGCCAGCAGCCAAGAGTGGGTACAGAGCCTATCCTCTAACTATGGCTACACCTTC. Protein translation: CASSQEWVQSLSSNYGYTF.